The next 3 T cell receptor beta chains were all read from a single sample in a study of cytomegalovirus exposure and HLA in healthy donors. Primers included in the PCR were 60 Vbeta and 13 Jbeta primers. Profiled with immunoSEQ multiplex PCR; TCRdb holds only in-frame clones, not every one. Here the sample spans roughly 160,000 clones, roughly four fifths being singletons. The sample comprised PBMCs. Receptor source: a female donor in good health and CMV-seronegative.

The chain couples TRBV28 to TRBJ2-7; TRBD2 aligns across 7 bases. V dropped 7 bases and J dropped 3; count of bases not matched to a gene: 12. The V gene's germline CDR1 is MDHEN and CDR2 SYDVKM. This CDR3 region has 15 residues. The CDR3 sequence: CASTQGGSRDYEQYF. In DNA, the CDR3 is TGTGCCAGCACCCAAGGCGGGAGTCGTGACTACGAGCAGTACTTC. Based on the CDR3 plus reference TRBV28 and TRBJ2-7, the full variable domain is DVKVTQSSRYLVKRTGEKVFLECVQDMDHENMFWYRQDPGLGLRLIYFSYDVKMKEKGDIPEGYSVSREKKERFSLILESASTNQTSMYLCASTQGGSRDYEQYFGPGTRLTVT.

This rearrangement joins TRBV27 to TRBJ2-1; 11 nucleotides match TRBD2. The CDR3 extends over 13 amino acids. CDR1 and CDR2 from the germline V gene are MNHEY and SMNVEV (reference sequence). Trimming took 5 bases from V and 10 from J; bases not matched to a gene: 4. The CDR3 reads CASSSRLAGEQFF. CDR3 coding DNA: TGTGCCAGCAGTAGCCGACTAGCGGGAGAGCAGTTCTTC.

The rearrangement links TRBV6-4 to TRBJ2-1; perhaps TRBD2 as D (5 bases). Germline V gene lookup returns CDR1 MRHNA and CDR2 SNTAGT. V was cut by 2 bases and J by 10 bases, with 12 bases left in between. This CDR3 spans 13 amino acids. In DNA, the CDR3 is TGTGCCAGCAGTGACAATGACCGAGGGGAGCAGTTCTTC. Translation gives CASSDNDRGEQFF.